Shown below are 30 T cell receptor beta chains from a single sample sequenced in a study of blood T cell repertoires in COVID-19 (dated by TCRdb to about 2020). Library method: the immunoSEQ multiplex PCR assay. TCRdb stores this immuneACCESS table with in-frame sequences only. Part of the clones is absent; in the studies checked, under half of the shortfall reflects unresolved V genes, and no reason is known for the rest. The sample includes some 250,000 clones, with around 90% observed a single time. Jointly, the top ten make up about 2.1% of the sample. The sequencing sample was made of PBMCs or T cells enriched from blood (not recorded which). The source of these receptors is a middle-aged woman with acute COVID-19.

V and J are TRBV19 and TRBJ2-2; 7 nucleotides match TRBD1. The CDR3 consists of 15 residues. Looked up from germline, CDR1 is LNHDA and CDR2 is SQIVND (reference sequence). V gave up 6 bases and J gave up 1 base; unmatched junction bases: 5. The CDR3 loop is CASRTGTVNTGELFF. The DNA for the CDR3 is TGTGCCAGTAGAACCGGGACAGTGAACACCGGGGAGCTGTTTTTT.

The chain recombines TRBV7-9 with TRBJ1-3, with D possibly TRBD1 on 5 matching bases. The CDR3 has 14 residues. CDR1 and CDR2 (germline): SEHNR, FQNEAQ (reference sequence). Trimming pared 3 bases from V and 4 bases from J, leaving 10 bases between. Written as DNA, the CDR3 is TGTGCCAGCAGCTTGGAGGGACGGGGAAACACCATATATTTT. This translates into CASSLEGRGNTIYF.

The chain is built from TRBV19 and TRBJ1-5; 9 bases match TRBD1. This CDR3 has 14 residues. Germline loops: CDR1 LNHDA, CDR2 SQIVND (reference sequence). After removal of 4 bases from V and 6 bases from J, the junction contained 4 bases not matched to a gene. The CDR3 loop is CASSTTGGLQPQHF. As DNA, the CDR3 is TGTGCCAGTAGTACAACAGGGGGCCTTCAGCCCCAGCATTTT.

The rearrangement joins TRBV7-2 to TRBJ1-1; D is possibly TRBD1 (6 bases). Germline V gene sequence: CDR1 SGHTA, CDR2 FQGNSA. The CDR3 spans 15 residues. The germline V and J ends were trimmed by 3 bases and 1 base, with 12 bases remaining between them. CDR3 nucleotide sequence: TGTGCCAGCAGCTTGGAGGCCAGGGGGAACACTGAAGCTTTCTTT. Its translation: CASSLEARGNTEAFF.

The chain joins TRBV2 to TRBJ1-4; 7 bases fit TRBD1. J was trimmed by 5 bases and V by 8 bases; bases with no gene match: 8. Germline CDR1 SNHLY, CDR2 FYNNEI. This CDR3 is built from 14 residues. The CDR3 DNA reads as TGTGCCAGCTCCCAGGACAGGAAAAATGAAAAACTGTTTTTT. Protein product: CASSQDRKNEKLFF.

The chain has TRBV11-3 and TRBJ2-1, with 14 bases that match TRBD2. CDR1 is SGHNT and CDR2 is YENEEA in the germline V gene. V was pared by 5 bases and J by 7 bases, with 7 bases of the junction left unmatched. There are 16 residues in the CDR3. In DNA, the CDR3 is TGTGCCAGCAGCGGCAGACTAGCGGGAGGGCAGAATGAGCAGTTCTTC. Residues: CASSGRLAGGQNEQFF.

The V call is TRBV4-1, the J call TRBJ1-4; TRBD1 might be the D (5 bases). V lost 1 base and J lost 2, with 17 bases in between. The CDR3 consists of 18 residues. Germline V gene data show CDR1 as MGHRA and CDR2 as YSYEKL. In DNA, the CDR3 is TGCGCCAGCAGCCAAGTCCCTTTTGGGGCCAGGACTAATGAAAAACTGTTTTTT. This sequence encodes CASSQVPFGARTNEKLFF.

V usage is TRBV18 and J usage is TRBJ1-2; possible D gene TRBD1, 5 bases. Germline values: CDR1 KGHSH, CDR2 LQKENI. The V and J ends lost 2 bases and 3 bases respectively, with 7 bases between them. The length of the CDR3 is 13 residues. CDR3 region: CASSPVGDYGYTF. The CDR3 nucleotides read TGTGCCAGCTCACCAGTAGGGGACTATGGCTACACCTTC.

This rearrangement joins TRBV7-5 to TRBJ1-1; the table's D call of TRBD1 was not tested on the DNA. TRBV7-5 is noted as a pseudogene. The CDR3 sequence is 14 residues long. CDR3 DNA: TGTGCCAGCCCAAACGCAGGGGTGGACACTGAAGCTTTCTTT. Translating it yields CASPNAGVDTEAFF.

This clone occurred a few times. The genes are TRBV28 and TRBJ1-6; TRBD1 aligns across 8 bases. V gave up 3 bases and J gave up 9 bases; unmatched junction bases: 7. This CDR3 region has 15 residues. Germline loops: CDR1 MDHEN, CDR2 SYDVKM. The CDR3 sequence is CASSLLQGAGSPLHF. CDR3 DNA sequence: TGTGCCAGCAGTTTGCTCCAGGGGGCGGGTTCACCCCTCCACTTT.

The chain combines TRBV7-9 with TRBJ2-7, with 8 bases fitting TRBD1. The CDR3 totals 14 residues. The V gene's germline CDR1 is SEHNR and CDR2 FQNEAQ (reference sequence). Trimming took 5 bases from V and 9 from J; bases not matched to a gene: 12. CDR3 sequence (DNA): TGTGCCAGCAGCCCTGATCTCTTAGGACAGGGGCAGTACTTC. Translating gives CASSPDLLGQGQYF.

The chain has TRBV27 and TRBJ2-7; maybe TRBD1 (6 bases). CDR1 is MNHEY, CDR2 SMNVEV, per germline (reference sequence). The length of the CDR3 is 13 residues. V gave up 4 bases and J gave up 1 base, with 8 bases separating them. The CDR3 loop reads CASSSGQSYEQYF. The CDR3 DNA sequence: TGTGCCAGCAGTTCCGGACAGTCCTACGAGCAGTACTTC.

The rearrangement uses TRBV7-6 and TRBJ2-5; TRBD2 agrees at 14 bases. This CDR3 has 16 amino acids. V was pared by 5 bases and J by 5 bases, with 7 bases of the junction left unmatched. Germline lookup yields CDR1 SGHVS and CDR2 FNYEAQ. The CDR3 spells CASSARLAGGEETQYF. The CDR3 bases are TGTGCCAGCAGCGCCCGACTAGCGGGGGGGGAGGAGACCCAGTACTTC.

This chain uses TRBV12-5 with TRBJ1-1, with a weak D call TRBD1 (5 bases). The V gene's germline CDR1 is LGHNT and CDR2 FRNRAP. Trimming cost V 7 bases and J 1 base, with 16 bases left between them. This CDR3 region has 15 residues. The CDR3 here is CASARSSQANTEAFF. The CDR3 DNA reads TGTGCTAGTGCCCGCTCGTCACAGGCGAACACTGAAGCTTTCTTT.

The J gene is TRBJ1-5, the V gene TRBV15, with D hard to call. Germline V lookup: CDR1 LNHNV, CDR2 YYDKDF (reference sequence). CDR3 length: 13 amino acids. The ends were cut back, 0 bases at V and 6 bases at J, with 6 bases in the middle. Here the CDR3 DNA reads TGTGCCACCAGCAGAGATCGAGGTCAGCCCCAGCATTTT. Translated: CATSRDRGQPQHF. The full variable domain, rest sourced from reference TRBV15 and TRBJ1-5, is DAMVIQNPRYQVTQFGKPVTLSCSQTLNHNVMYWYQQKSSQAPKLLFHYYDKDFNNEADTPDNFQSRRPNTSFCFLDIRSPGLGDTAMYLCATSRDRGQPQHFGDGTRLSIL.

This sequence joins TRBV28 and TRBJ1-3; D gene uncertain. Germline CDR1 reads MDHEN; CDR2 reads SYDVKM. Trimming cost V 5 bases and J 2 bases, with 7 bases left between them. CDR3 length: 13 residues. For the CDR3, the DNA is TGTGCCAGCAGTCGCCGGGCTGGAAACACCATATATTTT. Translated, it gives CASSRRAGNTIYF.

As DNA, the CDR3 is TGTGCCAGCAGTTATCAGGTCGGGACTCCCACCGGGGAGCTGTTTTTT. Its translation: CASSYQVGTPTGELFF. The chain carries TRBV6-2 or TRBV6-3 and TRBJ2-2, with D perhaps matching TRBD2 (6 bases). The CDR3 spans 16 residues. Trimming removed 3 bases at V and 4 bases at J, with 15 bases between. Looked up from germline, CDR1 is MNHEY and CDR2 is SVGEGT.

The chain recombines TRBV5-1 with TRBJ2-7; 8 bases align to TRBD1. This CDR3 is 15 amino acids long. Unmatched junction bases numbered 5, after V lost 0 bases and J lost 3 bases. Germline V CDR1 and CDR2: SGHRS, YFSETQ. CDR3 residues: CASSLEAGGLYEQYF. CDR3 DNA: TGCGCCAGCAGCTTGGAGGCAGGGGGCCTCTACGAGCAGTACTTC.

V usage is TRBV4-1 and J usage is TRBJ2-2, with 9 bases matching TRBD1. V lost 1 base, J lost 1 base, and 4 bases stayed unmatched. In germline, CDR1 is MGHRA, CDR2 YSYEKL. CDR3 length: 17 amino acids. This CDR3 is CASSQVGQGKNTGELFF. For the CDR3, the DNA is TGCGCCAGCAGCCAAGTCGGACAGGGGAAGAACACCGGGGAGCTGTTTTTT.

This clone appeared once. The chain is built from TRBV6-5 and TRBJ2-6; a possible D gene is TRBD1 (5 bases). The CDR3 totals 14 residues. Germline V lookup: CDR1 MNHEY, CDR2 SVGAGI. In DNA, the CDR3 is TGTGGACTCCAGGGCCCGCCTGGGGCCAACGTCCTGACTTTC. Residues: CGLQGPPGANVLTF.

CDR3 amino acids: CASSLGTGDEQFF. The CDR3 DNA follows: TGTGCCAGCAGCTTAGGGACAGGGGATGAGCAGTTCTTC. V and J are TRBV7-9 and TRBJ2-1; 9 bases agree with TRBD1. Trimming removed 1 base from V and 8 bases from J; junction bases left unmatched: 0. CDR3 length equals 13 residues. The germline V gene encodes CDR1 SEHNR and CDR2 FQNEAQ (reference sequence).

Concerning this clone: Other DNA sequences in this sample translate to the same CDR3. The CDR3 DNA is TGCGCCAGCAGCTTGGACAGAAACTATGGCTACACCTTC. Protein sequence: CASSLDRNYGYTF. The chain has TRBV5-1 and TRBJ1-2; no definite D call. From germline, CDR1 is SGHRS and CDR2 YFSETQ. This CDR3 comprises 13 residues. Trimming left V 0 bases short and J 2 bases short, with 5 bases between.

V gene TRBV7-9 combines with J gene TRBJ2-2; 9 bases map to TRBD2. The CDR3 runs 18 residues. The germline V gene encodes CDR1 SEHNR and CDR2 FQNEAQ (reference sequence). Trimming cost V 3 bases and J 4 bases; bases outside gene matches: 12. The CDR3 reads CASSFTSTSGHPTGELFF. Here the CDR3 DNA reads TGTGCCAGCAGCTTCACGTCTACTAGCGGGCACCCCACCGGGGAGCTGTTTTTT.

The chain links TRBV21-1 to TRBJ2-7; whether TRBD1, the table's D call, matches the DNA was not checked. TRBV21-1 is a pseudogene locus. CDR3 size: 16 residues. DNA for the CDR3: TGTGCCAGCAGCAAAGTGCAGTTAGGGGGATCCTACGAGCAGTACTTC. Protein product: CASSKVQLGGSYEQYF.

This clone has just one count. V gene TRBV28 combines with J gene TRBJ1-2, with D perhaps matching TRBD1 (6 bases). CDR3 length: 13 amino acids. Germline values: CDR1 MDHEN, CDR2 SYDVKM. V was trimmed by 2 bases and J by 7 bases, leaving 11 bases between them. CDR3 bases: TGTGCCAGCAGTTTAACTGGGGGCTTTGGCTACACCTTC. The encoded protein is CASSLTGGFGYTF.

The genes are TRBV4-3 and TRBJ1-2; D is perhaps TRBD1 (5 bases). The germline V gene encodes CDR1 LGHNA and CDR2 YSLEER. V was pared by 4 bases and J by 4 bases, with 19 bases between. The CDR3 has 16 residues. The CDR3 protein is CASSPSSGAVGYGYTF. CDR3 sequence (DNA): TGCGCCAGCAGCCCATCTAGTGGGGCCGTGGGCTATGGCTACACCTTC.

The CDR3 DNA reads as TGTGCCAGCAGGGCGAACAGAGCGGGGGGCTACACCTTC. Its translation is CASRANRAGGYTF. The gene calls are TRBV6-5 and TRBJ1-2, with D hard to call. Per germline, CDR1 MNHEY and CDR2 SVGAGI. V was pared by 6 bases and J by 8 bases, with 16 bases between. The CDR3 runs to 13 residues.

The chain combines TRBV6-5 with TRBJ1-4; weak D call: TRBD1 (6 bases). There are 15 residues in the CDR3. V lost 2 bases, J lost 2 bases, and 9 bases lay in between. Germline CDR1 is MNHEY and CDR2 is SVGAGI. CDR3 nucleotides: TGTGCCAGCAGTTACGGGGGGGCGACTAATGAAAAACTGTTTTTT. This gives the protein CASSYGGATNEKLFF.

The genes are TRBV19 and TRBJ2-2; possibly TRBD2 for D (5 bases). V lost 4 bases and J 2 bases, leaving 11 bases between the germline ends. The CDR3 is made up of 15 amino acids. Germline CDR1 reads LNHDA; CDR2 reads SQIVND (reference sequence). CDR3 residues: CASSTPGKNTGELFF. In DNA form, the CDR3 reads TGTGCCAGTAGTACGCCGGGGAAAAACACCGGGGAGCTGTTTTTT.

The genes are TRBV10-3 and TRBJ1-6; TRBD1 aligns across 7 bases. This CDR3 has 15 amino acids. Germline CDR1 and CDR2: ENHRY and SYGVKD. Losses at the gene ends were 10 bases for V and 5 bases for J; bases not matched to a gene: 11. The CDR3 bases are TGTGCCACCCAAAGTTCCGGGACAGATAATTCACCCCTCCACTTT. Protein: CATQSSGTDNSPLHF.